This TCR beta chain derives from a study of T cells after somatic rescue of genetic block. TCRdb's copy holds only in-frame clones and misses some; the assay was immunoSEQ multiplex PCR. The sample contains tens of thousands of clones, around 96% of which appear only once. CDR1 SEHNR and CDR2 FQNEAQ come from the germline V gene (reference sequence). There are 15 residues in the CDR3. Trimming stripped 3 bases from V and 0 bases from J, with 10 bases between. The receptor's source is a child in the first two years of life. This sequence joins TRBV7-9 and TRBJ2-3; perhaps TRBD2 as D (6 bases). The sample comprised peripheral blood mononuclear cells (PBMCs). The CDR3 sequence: CASSLTGTSTDTQYF. CDR3 in DNA: TGTGCCAGCAGCTTGACTGGGACTAGCACAGATACGCAGTATTTT.